Listed here are 23 T cell receptor beta chains from one sample, sequenced in a study of T cell responses to AZD1222 COVID-19 vaccine. Only in-frame clones appear in the TCRdb table, and some are missing; sequencing was by immunoSEQ multiplex PCR. The data hold around 200,000 clones, with 90% to 95% observed a single time. Source: peripheral blood, taken 28 days after the second dose of the MenACWY control vaccine. The receptors originated from an adult who received the MenACWY meningococcal vaccine as a control.

This chain uses TRBV6-5 with TRBJ1-6; 9 nucleotides line up with TRBD1. V lost 6 bases and J lost 6; bases outside the gene matches: 3. From germline, CDR1 is MNHEY and CDR2 SVGAGI. The CDR3 has 14 amino acids. CDR3: CASSSTGGNSPLHF. The CDR3 coding sequence is TGTGCCAGCAGCTCGACAGGGGGTAATTCACCCCTCCACTTT.

This chain connects TRBV7-2 to TRBJ1-5; 7 bases agree with TRBD1. V trimming: 5 bases; J trimming: 5 bases; junction bases outside the gene matches: 3. Germline loops: CDR1 SGHTA, CDR2 FQGNSA. This CDR3 contains 13 residues. For the CDR3, the DNA is TGTGCCAGCAGCCACGACAGGGATCAGCCCCAGCATTTT. Translating it yields CASSHDRDQPQHF.

This clone is a singleton in its sample. The chain couples TRBV4-3 to TRBJ1-4; 7 nucleotides line up with TRBD1. CDR1 is LGHNA, CDR2 YSLEER, per germline. V was clipped by 4 bases and J by 3 bases; unmatched bases: 5. The CDR3 extends over 15 amino acids. This CDR3 reads CASSPYRGANEKLFF. CDR3 nucleotide sequence: TGCGCCAGCAGCCCGTACAGGGGAGCTAATGAAAAACTGTTTTTT.

The rearrangement joins TRBV7-9 to TRBJ1-2, with D unclear. The CDR3 extends over 13 amino acids. V dropped 5 bases and J dropped 4 bases, with 11 bases sitting between them. From germline, CDR1 is SEHNR and CDR2 FQNEAQ (reference sequence). In DNA form, the CDR3 reads TGTGCCAGCAGCCTCGATGGTCCCTATGGCTACACCTTC. It is translated as CASSLDGPYGYTF.

This chain joins TRBV6-5 and TRBJ1-4; TRBD1 matches at 7 bases. The CDR3 is made up of 15 amino acids. The V and J ends lost 9 bases and 1 base, in that order; junction bases with no gene match: 8. Germline lookup yields CDR1 MNHEY and CDR2 SVGAGI. In nucleotides, the CDR3 is TGTGCCAGTGCGACAGGGTCTGTAACTAATGAAAAACTGTTTTTT. Encoded protein: CASATGSVTNEKLFF.

V usage is TRBV6-6 and J usage is TRBJ2-1; 8 bases agree with TRBD1. Germline loops: CDR1 MNHNY, CDR2 SVGAGI (reference sequence). The CDR3 loop spans 15 amino acids. V lost 2 bases to trimming and J lost 6 bases; unmatched junction nucleotides: 6. The CDR3 nucleotides read TGTGCCAGCAGTTACCCGACAGGGGCGGTCAATGAGCAGTTCTTC. It codes for CASSYPTGAVNEQFF.

The V gene is TRBV28, the J gene TRBJ1-2; TRBD1 is a possible D gene (5 bases). V was pared by 6 bases and J by 8 bases, with 13 bases between. In germline, CDR1 is MDHEN, CDR2 SYDVKM. The CDR3 has 12 residues. In nucleotides, the CDR3 is TGTGCCAGCAGAGTAGGGGTTGGAGGCTACACCTTC. It codes for CASRVGVGGYTF.

This sequence joins TRBV19 and TRBJ1-5; TRBD1 matches at 7 bases. CDR1 and CDR2 (germline): LNHDA, SQIVND (reference sequence). Trimming took 2 bases from V and 2 from J; bases not matched to a gene: 3. This CDR3 region has 15 residues. DNA of the CDR3: TGTGCCAGTAGTATAAGGGACAGAGGCAATCAGCCCCAGCATTTT. Residues: CASSIRDRGNQPQHF.

The chain employs TRBV7-3 and TRBJ2-3, with D tentatively TRBD2 (7 bases). The CDR3 has 14 amino acids. V was pared by 2 bases and J by 9 bases, with 15 bases between. From germline, CDR1 is SGHTA and CDR2 FQGTGA. CDR3 region: CASSLAGASTTQYF. The CDR3 DNA reads TGTGCCAGCAGCTTAGCGGGGGCCTCTACGACGCAGTATTTT.

The chain employs TRBV5-1 and TRBJ1-1; tentative D call: TRBD1 (6 bases). Germline values: CDR1 SGHRS, CDR2 YFSETQ. The length of the CDR3 is 15 residues. V lost 3 bases to trimming and J lost 1 base, with 13 bases between them. For the CDR3, the DNA is TGCGCCAGCAGCTGGACAGCCTCGGCGAACACTGAAGCTTTCTTT. Translated, it gives CASSWTASANTEAFF.

The CDR3 sequence is CASSPSNEQFF. The DNA for the CDR3 is TGTGCCAGCTCACCAAGTAATGAGCAGTTCTTC. The chain has TRBV18 and TRBJ2-1; D is unresolved. The CDR3 loop spans 11 amino acids. Germline assignment: CDR1 KGHSH and CDR2 LQKENI. V was shortened by 2 bases and J by 7 bases, with 3 bases between the two germline ends.

CDR3 residues: CASSQNQASAFF. In DNA form, the CDR3 reads TGTGCCAGCAGCCAAAATCAAGCATCGGCTTTCTTT. J is TRBJ1-1 and V is TRBV3-1 (or the pseudogene TRBV3-2); D is unresolved. The CDR3 length is 12 residues. Germline-derived CDR1 and CDR2 are LGHDT and YNNKEL (reference sequence). V lost 2 bases, J lost 11 bases, and 12 bases lay in between.

The chain recombines TRBV4-1 with TRBJ2-1; D unresolved. The length of the CDR3 is 16 residues. From germline, CDR1 is MGHRA and CDR2 YSYEKL. V was shortened by 4 bases and J by 5 bases, with 18 bases between the two germline ends. The CDR3 region is CASSLMESLGDNEQFF. The DNA of the CDR3 is TGCGCCAGCAGCCTAATGGAAAGCCTTGGGGACAATGAGCAGTTCTTC.

The rearrangement links TRBV7-8 to TRBJ1-2; D not resolved. V lost 3 bases to trimming and J lost 8 bases, with 13 bases between them. The CDR3 is made up of 13 amino acids. The germline gives CDR1 SGHVS, CDR2 FQNEAQ. The CDR3 DNA reads as TGTGCCAGCAGCTTTTCAGACCTTCCGGGCTACACCTTC. It specifies CASSFSDLPGYTF.

The chain employs TRBV18 and TRBJ1-2; a weak D match, TRBD1 (6 bases). Trimming left V 6 bases short and J 7 bases short, with 15 bases between. CDR1 is KGHSH, CDR2 LQKENI, per germline. The CDR3 is 13 residues long. CDR3 protein: CASSPGQSVGYTF. DNA for the CDR3: TGTGCCAGCTCCCCCGGACAGTCCGTTGGCTACACCTTC.

This CDR3 reads CASSGQETNSPLHF. DNA of the CDR3: TGTGCCAGCAGTGGGCAGGAAACTAATTCACCCCTCCACTTT. The chain is built from TRBV2 and TRBJ1-6; D is ambiguous. V was trimmed by 4 bases and J by 6 bases, leaving 10 bases between them. The CDR3 is 14 residues long. CDR1 SNHLY and CDR2 FYNNEI come from the germline V gene.

This chain joins TRBV5-6 and TRBJ1-5; D not resolved. The CDR3 spans 15 residues. Looked up from germline, CDR1 is SGHDT and CDR2 is YYEEEE. Trimming removed 0 bases at V and 0 bases at J, with 7 bases between. CDR3: CASSLGGDSNQPQHF. The DNA for the CDR3 is TGTGCCAGCAGCTTGGGCGGGGATAGCAATCAGCCCCAGCATTTT.

This clone was found once. The chain combines TRBV6-6 with TRBJ1-5; 7 positions agree with TRBD1. Germline V CDR1 and CDR2: MNHNY, SVGAGI (reference sequence). The ends lost 6 bases at V and 11 bases at J; junction bases unmatched: 25. The CDR3 extends over 18 amino acids. The CDR3, as DNA: TGTGCCAGCAGCCGAGACTGGATGGCACAGGGGTTTTTCAAGACCCAGCATTTT. Its translation: CASSRDWMAQGFFKTQHF.

CDR3 sequence reads: CAWSVDLGVAFF. The CDR3 region has the DNA TGTGCCTGGAGTGTTGACCTCGGCGTGGCTTTCTTT. This chain links TRBV30 with TRBJ1-1; D is unclear. CDR1 is GTSNPN, CDR2 SVGIG, per germline (reference sequence). With 0 bases removed from V and 11 bases from J, the gap between germline ends came to 13 bases. This CDR3 has 12 amino acids.

The chain has TRBV28 and TRBJ2-2; no reliable D call. This CDR3 is built from 13 residues. V shed 5 bases and J shed 4 bases, with 8 bases lying between them. Germline V gives CDR1 MDHEN, CDR2 SYDVKM. CDR3 bases: TGTGCCAGCAGTCGAAAGGGCACCGGGGAGCTGTTTTTT. Translating it yields CASSRKGTGELFF.

The genes are TRBV28 and TRBJ2-7, with D unresolved. This CDR3 spans 15 amino acids. V was shortened by 1 base and J by 0 bases, with 10 bases between the two germline ends. Looked up from germline, CDR1 is MDHEN and CDR2 is SYDVKM. Here the CDR3 reads CASSLSPVTSYEQYF. The CDR3 nucleotides are TGTGCCAGCAGTTTATCTCCAGTGACCTCCTACGAGCAGTACTTC.

The chain recombines TRBV25-1 with TRBJ2-1, with 9 bases aligning to TRBD1. CDR1 is MGHDK, CDR2 SYGVNS, per germline. The V segment lost 4 bases and the J segment 6 bases; nucleotides outside the gene matches: 7. The CDR3 runs to 15 residues. The CDR3 sequence is CASSATGGWGNEQFF. The CDR3 DNA follows: TGTGCCAGCAGTGCAACAGGGGGCTGGGGCAATGAGCAGTTCTTC.

This rearrangement joins TRBV29-1 to TRBJ1-5, with no clear D. V was shortened by 0 bases and J by 4 bases, with 13 bases between the two germline ends. CDR3 length: 15 residues. Germline lookup yields CDR1 SQVTM and CDR2 ANQGSEA. The CDR3 loop is CSVEEGSRPNQPQHF. The DNA of the CDR3 is TGCAGCGTTGAAGAGGGCAGTCGACCAAATCAGCCCCAGCATTTT.